Detailed here is one T cell receptor beta chain. Repertoires were generated with immunoSEQ multiplex PCR, while TCRdb's copy carries only in-frame clones and drops some. The top ten hold roughly 4.2% of the sample, which has about 9,800 clones, about 61% seen once. The data were taken from a study of neoadjuvant anti-PD-1 for oral cavity cancer. The CDR3 spans 15 residues. Germline V gene lookup returns CDR1 SNHLY and CDR2 FYNNEI. V gave up 4 bases and J gave up 5 bases, with 17 bases separating them. Time point specified: after neoadjuvant nivolumab, at surgical resection. Sequences were derived from PBMCs, sampled after nivolumab (anti-PD-1) treatment. The chain uses TRBV2 and TRBJ1-2; weak D call: TRBD1 (5 bases). The sequence was obtained from a person aged 35-79 years with oral cavity squamous cell carcinoma. The CDR3 coding sequence is TGTGCCAGCAGTGCGGGGACGGGTGCTTTTTATGGCTACACCTTC. This gives the protein CASSAGTGAFYGYTF. The entire variable domain, with the rest obtained from reference TRBV2 and TRBJ1-2, is as follows: EPEVTQTPSHQVTQMGQEVILRCVPISNHLYFYWYRQILGQKVEFLVSFYNNEISEKSEIFDDQFSVERPDGSNFTLKIRSTKLEDSAMYFCASSAGTGAFYGYTFGSGTRLTVV.